The 25 T cell receptor beta chains below were found in one sample sequenced in a study of T cell repertoires in cytomegalovirus infection. TCRdb processed the reads anew with MiXCR; each CDR3 protein has one entry. The data contain hundreds of thousands of distinct CDR3 sequences, about 24% of them seen just once; the ten biggest clones take up 6.5% to 10%. The specimen was CD8+ T cells from PBMCs. Receptor source: a human donor in good health (CMV status not recorded). Some clones in this sample may be carry-over from other donors' samples.

A few counts support this clonotype. The rearrangement links TRBV20-1 to TRBJ2-1; D possibly matches TRBD1 or TRBD2 (5 bases each). The CDR3 loop spans 15 amino acids. Trimming cost V 0 bases and J 4 bases, with 13 bases left between them. The germline V gene encodes CDR1 DFQATT and CDR2 SNEGSKA (reference sequence). This CDR3 reads CSARDWGRPYNEQFF. The CDR3, as DNA: TGCAGTGCTAGAGATTGGGGACGACCTTACAATGAGCAGTTCTTC.

This clonotype was detected a few times. This chain links TRBV7-3 with TRBJ2-5; 9 bases are shared with TRBD2. The V gene end was trimmed by 0 bases and the J gene end by 0 bases; junction bases not matched to a gene: 5. The CDR3 runs to 17 residues. Germline CDR1 is SGHTA and CDR2 is FQGTGA. DNA of the CDR3: TGTGCCAGCAGCTTAACGAAGGTAGCGGGGGACCAAGAGACCCAGTACTTC. This codes for CASSLTKVAGDQETQYF.

The chain recombines TRBV18 with TRBJ2-6; D is unresolved. Germline V lookup: CDR1 KGHSH, CDR2 LQKENI. Deletions cut 0 bases from V and 0 bases from J, with 0 bases between. The CDR3 totals 14 residues. In nucleotides, the CDR3 is TGTGCCAGCTCACCACCCTCTGGGGCCAACGTCCTGACTTTC. This translates into CASSPPSGANVLTF. The full variable domain, its missing parts supplied by reference TRBV18 and TRBJ2-6, is NAGVMQNPRHLVRRRGQEARLRCSPMKGHSHVYWYRQLPEEGLKFMVYLQKENIIDESGMPKERFSAEFPKEGPSILRIQQVVRGDSAAYFCASSPPSGANVLTFGAGSRLTVL.

This clonotype appeared many times. V is TRBV27 and J is TRBJ1-5; 10 bases agree with TRBD1. The CDR3 length is 15 residues. Trimming at V came to 5 bases and at J to 2 bases, leaving 3 bases not matched to a gene. Germline CDR1 is MNHEY and CDR2 is SMNVEV (reference sequence). DNA of the CDR3: TGTGCCAGCAGTCCCGGGACAGGGGGCAATCAGCCCCAGCATTTT. Residues: CASSPGTGGNQPQHF.

This clonotype was observed many times. The rearrangement uses TRBV7-4 and TRBJ1-6, with a tentative D call TRBD1 (5 bases). Trimming left V 3 bases short and J 7 bases short, with 22 bases between. The CDR3 totals 18 residues. In germline, CDR1 is SGHVT, CDR2 SQSDAQ. DNA of the CDR3: TGTGCCAGCAGCTTTGTGGGGCCCGGTAAAGGAGAGAATTCACCCCTCCACTTT. Amino acids: CASSFVGPGKGENSPLHF.

This clonotype was counted a few times. V usage is TRBV5-6 and J usage is TRBJ1-6, with unresolved D. CDR1 is SGHDT and CDR2 is YYEEEE in the germline V gene. The CDR3 is made up of 13 amino acids. V was trimmed by 3 bases and J by 10 bases, leaving 11 bases between them. The CDR3: CASSSNLGSPLHF. CDR3 DNA sequence: TGTGCCAGCAGCTCCAATCTGGGATCACCCCTCCACTTT.

This clonotype was recorded a few times. The chain has TRBV5-1 and TRBJ2-1, with D perhaps TRBD2 (6 bases). CDR1 is SGHRS, CDR2 YFSETQ, per germline. The CDR3 runs 16 residues. The V and J ends lost 0 bases and 3 bases respectively, with 13 bases between them. The CDR3 nucleotides read TGCGCCAGCAGCTTGGTCGGGTTGGGGGGCTACAATGAGCAGTTCTTC. Amino acids: CASSLVGLGGYNEQFF.

This clonotype was seen a single time. J is TRBJ2-4 and V is TRBV29-1, with D hard to call. Germline V gene sequence: CDR1 SQVTM, CDR2 ANQGSEA. The CDR3 has 14 amino acids. The germline V and J ends were trimmed by 4 bases and 0 bases, with 10 bases remaining between them. In DNA form, the CDR3 reads TGCAGCGTTGCACCGTGGGAAGCCAAAAACATTCAGTACTTC. Residues: CSVAPWEAKNIQYF.

The chain carries TRBV28 and TRBJ2-4; D not resolved. The CDR3 covers 15 residues. Trimming shortened V by 5 bases and J by 0 bases, and 11 bases separated the two germline ends. The germline V gene encodes CDR1 MDHEN and CDR2 SYDVKM. The CDR3 sequence is CASSPPDRAKNIQYF. The CDR3 DNA is TGTGCCAGCAGTCCCCCGGACCGAGCCAAAAACATTCAGTACTTC. The full variable domain, its missing parts supplied by reference TRBV28 and TRBJ2-4, is DVKVTQSSRYLVKRTGEKVFLECVQDMDHENMFWYRQDPGLGLRLIYFSYDVKMKEKGDIPEGYSVSREKKERFSLILESASTNQTSMYLCASSPPDRAKNIQYFGAGTRLSVL.

The sample holds many counts of this clonotype. V is TRBV12-3 or TRBV12-4 and J is TRBJ1-1; D not certain. V dropped 6 bases and J dropped 4 bases, with 18 bases sitting between them. This CDR3 has 15 amino acids. The CDR3 here is CASRTKGGFLTEAFF. In nucleotides, the CDR3 is TGTGCCAGCAGGACGAAGGGAGGTTTTCTCACTGAAGCTTTCTTT.

DNA of the CDR3: TGCAGTGCGACCGGGACGCTCTCCTACGAGCAGTACTTC. Residues: CSATGTLSYEQYF. V gene TRBV20-1 combines with J gene TRBJ2-7; either TRBD1 or TRBD2 may supply D (5 bases each). CDR3 length: 13 residues. Trimming took 6 bases from V and 0 from J, leaving 12 bases between them. Germline-derived CDR1 and CDR2 are DFQATT and SNEGSKA (reference sequence).

The chain recombines TRBV2 with TRBJ2-7, with D maybe TRBD2 (5 bases). Deletions cut 5 bases from V and 2 bases from J, with 13 bases between. This CDR3 is built from 14 residues. CDR1 is SNHLY, CDR2 FYNNEI, per germline. The CDR3 sequence: CASSHLPGTYEQYV. DNA of the CDR3: TGTGCCAGCAGTCATTTACCCGGGACCTACGAGCAGTACGTC.

In its sample, this clonotype was seen a few times. The genes are TRBV13 and TRBJ1-5; D call uncertain. The CDR3 contains 14 residues. Trimming stripped 5 bases from V and 3 bases from J, with 11 bases between. The germline CDR1 and CDR2 sequences are PRHDT and FYEKMQ (reference sequence). For the CDR3, the DNA is TGTGCCAGCAGCCCTGGACGGGCCAATCAGCCCCAGCATTTT. Protein product: CASSPGRANQPQHF.

This clonotype was seen once. This chain joins TRBV9 and TRBJ2-7; 10 bases are a match to TRBD1. V shed 4 bases, J shed 4 bases, and the junction held 11 bases outside the gene matches. The CDR3 is made up of 16 amino acids. Germline V gives CDR1 SGDLS, CDR2 YYNGEE. In DNA, the CDR3 is TGTGCCAGCAGCCTCGCGGGTGGGACAGGGGTGTACGAGCAGTACTTC. Protein: CASSLAGGTGVYEQYF.

This clonotype was counted a single time. A much larger clonotype is one base distant, so this may be a read error. The J gene is TRBJ2-2, the V gene TRBV20-1; the D is unclear. In germline, CDR1 is DFQATT, CDR2 SNEGSKA (reference sequence). The CDR3 extends over 17 amino acids. This CDR3 reads CCARDRDTRPNGGELFF. The CDR3 DNA reads TGCTGTGCTAGAGATCGAGACACCCGGCCGAATGGCGGGGAGCTGTTTTTT.

This chain uses TRBV6-2 or TRBV6-3 with TRBJ2-3; D possibly corresponds to TRBD2 (6 bases). The CDR3 sequence is 13 residues long. V was shortened by 6 bases and J by 4 bases, with 11 bases between the two germline ends. CDR1 and CDR2 (germline): MNHEY, SVGEGT. The CDR3 sequence is CASRLTSADTQYF. As DNA, the CDR3 is TGTGCCAGCAGGCTGACTAGTGCAGATACGCAGTATTTT.

At least ten counts were recorded for this clonotype. The chain couples TRBV5-4 to TRBJ1-6; no reliable D call. Germline values: CDR1 SGHNT, CDR2 YYREEE (reference sequence). Trimming stripped 0 bases from V and 10 bases from J, with 8 bases between. This CDR3 has 13 amino acids. The CDR3 sequence is CASSLAVDSPLHF. The CDR3 coding sequence is TGTGCCAGCAGCTTGGCCGTGGACTCACCCCTCCACTTT.

This clonotype was observed a few times. The chain links TRBV7-9 to TRBJ2-7, with D perhaps TRBD1 (6 bases). This CDR3 has 17 amino acids. The V gene's germline CDR1 is SEHNR and CDR2 FQNEAQ (reference sequence). V was shortened by 6 bases and J by 8 bases, with 29 bases between the two germline ends. Here the CDR3 reads CASSASSGADPTFKQYF. For the CDR3, the DNA is TGTGCCAGCAGTGCCTCCTCAGGGGCCGATCCTACTTTCAAGCAGTACTTC.

The chain combines TRBV27 with TRBJ2-7; D uncertain. The CDR3 is 14 amino acids. Trimming removed 4 bases at V and 2 bases at J, with 12 bases between. From germline, CDR1 is MNHEY and CDR2 SMNVEV (reference sequence). CDR3 sequence reads: CASSSRRYPYEQYF. CDR3 DNA sequence: TGTGCCAGCAGTTCCAGACGGTACCCCTACGAGCAGTACTTC.

Worth noting for this clonotype: A read error may account for a junction end that differs from germline. The chain combines TRBV6-5 with TRBJ1-4, with unresolved D. The CDR3 consists of 15 residues. In germline, CDR1 is MNHEY, CDR2 SVGAGI. The CDR3: CVSSYSTGLNEKLFF. The CDR3, as DNA: TGTGTCAGCAGTTACTCGACTGGTCTTAATGAAAAACTGTTTTTT.

CDR3 nucleotide sequence: TGTGCCAGCAGTAGCGGGCTCCGACTAGCGGGGGGGCCCGTTGAGCAGTTCTTC. It translates to CASSSGLRLAGGPVEQFF. The V gene is TRBV28, the J gene TRBJ2-1, with 14 bases identical to TRBD2. Germline-derived CDR1 and CDR2 are MDHEN and SYDVKM. The CDR3 has 18 residues. Germline trimming cut 5 bases from V and 9 bases from J; bases unmatched to any gene: 15.

In regard to this clonotype: At one boundary the junction diverges from the germline segment, which might be a read error. This chain links TRBV7-2 with TRBJ2-1; 8 nucleotides agree with TRBD1. Germline CDR1 SGHTA, CDR2 FQGNSA. The CDR3 has 15 amino acids. The CDR3 nucleotides read TGTGCCAACAGCTTAGTGTTGACAGGGGATGATGAGCAGTTCTTC. Translating it yields CANSLVLTGDDEQFF. Supplemented by reference TRBV7-2 and TRBJ2-1, the full variable domain reads GAGVSQSPSNKVTEKGKDVELRCDPISGHTALYWYRQSLGQGLEFLIYFQGNSAPDKSGLPSDRFSAERTGGSVSTLTIQRTQQEDSAVYLCANSLVLTGDDEQFFGPGTRLTVL.

The J gene is TRBJ1-1, the V gene TRBV20-1; D is perhaps TRBD1 (5 bases). This CDR3 contains 14 residues. Germline CDR1 is DFQATT and CDR2 is SNEGSKA (reference sequence). With 0 bases removed from V and 1 base from J, the gap between germline ends came to 9 bases. The CDR3 DNA follows: TGCAGTGCTAGAGATTTAGGACAGAACACTGAAGCTTTCTTT. The encoded protein is CSARDLGQNTEAFF.

This clonotype has just one count. A much more abundant neighbour one base away suggests this may be a read error. The V gene is TRBV10-3, the J gene TRBJ2-3; 8 nucleotides line up with TRBD2. Germline V CDR1 and CDR2: ENHRY, SYGVKD. The CDR3 is 16 amino acids. The CDR3 is CVIRTAIAGSTDTQYF. The CDR3, as DNA: TGTGTCATCAGGACGGCCATAGCGGGGAGCACAGATACGCAGTATTTT.

The V and J genes are TRBV6-6 and TRBJ1-1; D is perhaps TRBD1 (5 bases). From germline, CDR1 is MNHNY and CDR2 SVGAGI (reference sequence). V was clipped by 1 base and J by 7 bases, with 13 bases between them. The CDR3 loop spans 14 amino acids. This CDR3 is CASSYWGESLEAFF. For the CDR3, the DNA is TGTGCCAGCAGTTACTGGGGGGAAAGTCTTGAAGCTTTCTTT.